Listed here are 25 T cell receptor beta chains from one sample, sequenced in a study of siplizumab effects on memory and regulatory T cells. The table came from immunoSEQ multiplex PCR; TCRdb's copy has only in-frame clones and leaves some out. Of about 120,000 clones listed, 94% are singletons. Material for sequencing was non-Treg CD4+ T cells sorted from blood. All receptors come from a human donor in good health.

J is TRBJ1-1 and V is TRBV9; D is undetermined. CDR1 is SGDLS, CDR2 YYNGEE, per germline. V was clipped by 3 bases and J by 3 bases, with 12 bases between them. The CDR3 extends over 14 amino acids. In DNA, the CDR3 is TGTGCCAGCAGCGCCAGTCAGTGGGACACTGAAGCTTTCTTT. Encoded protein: CASSASQWDTEAFF.

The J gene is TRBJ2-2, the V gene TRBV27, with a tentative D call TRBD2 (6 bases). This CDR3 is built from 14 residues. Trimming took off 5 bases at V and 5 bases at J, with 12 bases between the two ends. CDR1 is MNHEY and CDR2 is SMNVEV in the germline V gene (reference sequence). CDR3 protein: CASSLSGFTGELFF. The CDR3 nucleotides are TGTGCCAGCAGTCTAAGCGGGTTTACCGGGGAGCTGTTTTTT.

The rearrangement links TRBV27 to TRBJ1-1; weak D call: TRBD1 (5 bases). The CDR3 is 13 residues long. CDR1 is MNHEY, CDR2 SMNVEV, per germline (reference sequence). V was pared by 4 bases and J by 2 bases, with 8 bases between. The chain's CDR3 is CASSSQGNTEAFF. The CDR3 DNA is TGTGCCAGCAGTTCGCAGGGTAACACTGAAGCTTTCTTT.

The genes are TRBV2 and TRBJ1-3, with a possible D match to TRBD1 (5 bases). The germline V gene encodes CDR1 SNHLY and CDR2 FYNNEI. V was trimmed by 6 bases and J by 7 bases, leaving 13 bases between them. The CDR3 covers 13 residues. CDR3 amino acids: CASRMDISNTIYF. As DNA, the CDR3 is TGTGCCAGCAGGATGGACATTTCGAACACCATATATTTT.

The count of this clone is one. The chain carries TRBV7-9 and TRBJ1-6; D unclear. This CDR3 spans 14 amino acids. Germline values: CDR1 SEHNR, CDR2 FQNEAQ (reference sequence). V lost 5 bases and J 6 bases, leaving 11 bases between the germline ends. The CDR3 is CASSRQWVNSPLHF. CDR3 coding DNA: TGTGCCAGCAGCCGACAATGGGTTAATTCACCCCTCCACTTT.

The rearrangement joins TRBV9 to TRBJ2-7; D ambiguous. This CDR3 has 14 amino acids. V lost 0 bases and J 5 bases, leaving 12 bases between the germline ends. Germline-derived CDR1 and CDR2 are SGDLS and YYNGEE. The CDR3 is CASSVEPSMNEQYF. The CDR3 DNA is TGTGCCAGCAGCGTAGAACCAAGTATGAACGAGCAGTACTTC.

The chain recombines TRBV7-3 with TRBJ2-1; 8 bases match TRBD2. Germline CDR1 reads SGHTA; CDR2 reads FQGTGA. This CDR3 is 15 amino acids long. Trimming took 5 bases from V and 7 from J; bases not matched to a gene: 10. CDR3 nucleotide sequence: TGTGCCAGCAGCCCTGGGGGTAGCGGGAAGAATGAGCAGTTCTTC. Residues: CASSPGGSGKNEQFF.

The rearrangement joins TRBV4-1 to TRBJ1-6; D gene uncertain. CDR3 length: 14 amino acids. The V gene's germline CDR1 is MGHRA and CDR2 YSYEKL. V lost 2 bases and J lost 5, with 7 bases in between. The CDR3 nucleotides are TGCGCCAGCAGCCAACTAGGGAATAATTCACCCCTCCACTTT. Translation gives CASSQLGNNSPLHF.

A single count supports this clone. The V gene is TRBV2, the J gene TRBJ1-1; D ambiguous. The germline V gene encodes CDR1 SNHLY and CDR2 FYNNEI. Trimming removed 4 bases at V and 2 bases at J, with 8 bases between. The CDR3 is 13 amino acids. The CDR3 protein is CASSGAGNTEAFF. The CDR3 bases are TGTGCCAGCAGTGGGGCCGGAAACACTGAAGCTTTCTTT.

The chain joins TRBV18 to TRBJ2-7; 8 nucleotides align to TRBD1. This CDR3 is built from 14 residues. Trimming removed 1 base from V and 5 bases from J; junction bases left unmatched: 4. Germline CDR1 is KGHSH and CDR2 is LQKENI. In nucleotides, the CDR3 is TGTGCCAGCTCACCACAGGACAGGGCTAACGAGCAGTACTTC. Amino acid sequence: CASSPQDRANEQYF.

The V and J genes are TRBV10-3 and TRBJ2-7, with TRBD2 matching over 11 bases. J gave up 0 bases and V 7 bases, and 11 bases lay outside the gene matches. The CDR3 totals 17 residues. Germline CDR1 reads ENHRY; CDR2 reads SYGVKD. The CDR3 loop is CAIKASGGNRGSYEQYF. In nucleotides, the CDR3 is TGTGCCATCAAAGCTAGCGGGGGGAATCGGGGCTCCTACGAGCAGTACTTC.

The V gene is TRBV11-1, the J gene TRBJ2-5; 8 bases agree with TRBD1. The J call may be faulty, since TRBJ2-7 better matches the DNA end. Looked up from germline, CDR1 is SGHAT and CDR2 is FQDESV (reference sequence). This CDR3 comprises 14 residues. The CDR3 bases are TGTGCCAGCAGCCCGGACAGGGCGGCCTACGAGCAGTACTTC. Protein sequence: CASSPDRAAYEQYF.

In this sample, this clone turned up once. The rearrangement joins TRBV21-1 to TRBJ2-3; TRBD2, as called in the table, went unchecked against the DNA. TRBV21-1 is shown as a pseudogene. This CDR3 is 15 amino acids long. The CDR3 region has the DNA TGTGCCAGCCTCGGGGGACTAGCGGACACAGATACGCAGTATTTT. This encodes CASLGGLADTDTQYF.

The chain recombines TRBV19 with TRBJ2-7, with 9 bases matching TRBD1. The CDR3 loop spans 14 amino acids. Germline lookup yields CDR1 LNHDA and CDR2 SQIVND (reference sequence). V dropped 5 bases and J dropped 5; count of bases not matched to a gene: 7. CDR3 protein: CASSPRTGADEQYF. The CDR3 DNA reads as TGTGCCAGTAGTCCGAGGACAGGGGCCGACGAGCAGTACTTC. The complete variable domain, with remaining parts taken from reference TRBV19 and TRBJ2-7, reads DGGITQSPKYLFRKEGQNVTLSCEQNLNHDAMYWYRQDPGQGLRLIYYSQIVNDFQKGDIAEGYSVSREKKESFPLTVTSAQKNPTAFYLCASSPRTGADEQYFGPGTRLTVT.

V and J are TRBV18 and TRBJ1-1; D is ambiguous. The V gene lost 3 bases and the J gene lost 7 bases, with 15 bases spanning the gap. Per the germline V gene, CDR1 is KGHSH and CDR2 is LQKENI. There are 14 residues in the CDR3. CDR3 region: CASSPLGRDYEAFF. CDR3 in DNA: TGTGCCAGCTCACCGCTAGGGAGAGACTATGAAGCTTTCTTT.

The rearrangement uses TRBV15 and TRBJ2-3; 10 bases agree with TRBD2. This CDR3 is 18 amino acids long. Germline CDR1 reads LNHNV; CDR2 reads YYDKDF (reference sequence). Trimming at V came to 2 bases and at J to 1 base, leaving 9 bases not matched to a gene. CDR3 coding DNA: TGTGCCACCAGCAGACCTACCGGGACTAGCGCCCGCACAGATACGCAGTATTTT. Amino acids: CATSRPTGTSARTDTQYF.

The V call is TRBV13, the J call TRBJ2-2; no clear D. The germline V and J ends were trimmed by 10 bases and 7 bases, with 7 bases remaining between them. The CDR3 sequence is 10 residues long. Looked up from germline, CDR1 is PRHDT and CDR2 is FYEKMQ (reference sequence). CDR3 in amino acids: CANLDGELFF. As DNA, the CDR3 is TGTGCCAACTTGGACGGGGAGCTGTTTTTT. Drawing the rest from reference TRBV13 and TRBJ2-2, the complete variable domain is AAGVIQSPRHLIKEKRETATLKCYPIPRHDTVYWYQQGPGQDPQFLISFYEKMQSDKGSIPDRFSAQQFSDYHSELNMSSLELGDSALYFCANLDGELFFGEGSRLTVL.

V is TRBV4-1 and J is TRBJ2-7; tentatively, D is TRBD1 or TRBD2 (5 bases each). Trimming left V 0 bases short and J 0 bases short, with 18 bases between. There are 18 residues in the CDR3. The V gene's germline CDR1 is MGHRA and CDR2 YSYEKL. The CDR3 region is CASSQDRALTGTSYEQYF. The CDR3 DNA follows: TGCGCCAGCAGCCAAGATCGTGCGCTAACCGGGACCTCCTACGAGCAGTACTTC.

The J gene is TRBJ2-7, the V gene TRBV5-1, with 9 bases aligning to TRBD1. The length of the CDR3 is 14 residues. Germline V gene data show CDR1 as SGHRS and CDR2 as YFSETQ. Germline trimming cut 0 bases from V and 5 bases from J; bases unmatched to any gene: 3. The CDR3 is CASSLGGQGNEQYF. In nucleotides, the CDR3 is TGCGCCAGCAGCTTGGGGGGACAGGGTAACGAGCAGTACTTC.

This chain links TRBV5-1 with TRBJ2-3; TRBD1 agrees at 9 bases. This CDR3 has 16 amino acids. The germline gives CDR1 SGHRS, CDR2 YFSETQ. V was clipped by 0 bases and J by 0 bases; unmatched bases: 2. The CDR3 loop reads CASSLEGTGSTDTQYF. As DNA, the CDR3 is TGCGCCAGCAGCTTGGAAGGGACAGGGAGCACAGATACGCAGTATTTT. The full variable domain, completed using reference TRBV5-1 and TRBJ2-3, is KAGVTQTPRYLIKTRGQQVTLSCSPISGHRSVSWYQQTPGQGLQFLFEYFSETQRNKGNFPGRFSGRQFSNSRSEMNVSTLELGDSALYLCASSLEGTGSTDTQYFGPGTRLTVL.

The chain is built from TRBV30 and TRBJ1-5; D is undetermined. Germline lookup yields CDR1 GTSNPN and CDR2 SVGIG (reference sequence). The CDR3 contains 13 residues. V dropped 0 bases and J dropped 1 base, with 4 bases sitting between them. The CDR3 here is CAWSVLSNQPQHF. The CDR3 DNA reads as TGTGCCTGGAGTGTCCTAAGCAATCAGCCCCAGCATTTT.

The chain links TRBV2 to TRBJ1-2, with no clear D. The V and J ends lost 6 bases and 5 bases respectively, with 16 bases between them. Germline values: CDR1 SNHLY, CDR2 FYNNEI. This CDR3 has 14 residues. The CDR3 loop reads CASRTQGRPYGYTF. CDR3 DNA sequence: TGTGCCAGCAGGACCCAAGGAAGACCGTATGGCTACACCTTC. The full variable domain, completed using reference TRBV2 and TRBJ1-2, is EPEVTQTPSHQVTQMGQEVILRCVPISNHLYFYWYRQILGQKVEFLVSFYNNEISEKSEIFDDQFSVERPDGSNFTLKIRSTKLEDSAMYFCASRTQGRPYGYTFGSGTRLTVV.

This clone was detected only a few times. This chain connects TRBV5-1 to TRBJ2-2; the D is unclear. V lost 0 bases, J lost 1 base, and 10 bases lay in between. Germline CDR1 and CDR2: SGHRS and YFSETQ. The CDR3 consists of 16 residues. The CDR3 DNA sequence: TGCGCCAGCAGCTTGGCCGTCGAAGGGAACACCGGGGAGCTGTTTTTT. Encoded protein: CASSLAVEGNTGELFF.

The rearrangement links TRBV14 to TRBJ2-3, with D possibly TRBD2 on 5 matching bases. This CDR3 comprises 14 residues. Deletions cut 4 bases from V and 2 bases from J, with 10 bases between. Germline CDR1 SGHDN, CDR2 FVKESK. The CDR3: CASSRLEDTDTQYF. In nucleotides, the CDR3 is TGTGCCAGCAGCCGCTTGGAGGACACAGATACGCAGTATTTT.

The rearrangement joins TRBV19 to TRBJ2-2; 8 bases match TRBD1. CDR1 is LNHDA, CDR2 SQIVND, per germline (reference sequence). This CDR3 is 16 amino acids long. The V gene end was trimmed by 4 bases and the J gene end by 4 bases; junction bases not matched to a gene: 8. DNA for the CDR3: TGTGCCAGTAGTAGAGGACAGGGAAAACGCACCGGGGAGCTGTTTTTT. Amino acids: CASSRGQGKRTGELFF.